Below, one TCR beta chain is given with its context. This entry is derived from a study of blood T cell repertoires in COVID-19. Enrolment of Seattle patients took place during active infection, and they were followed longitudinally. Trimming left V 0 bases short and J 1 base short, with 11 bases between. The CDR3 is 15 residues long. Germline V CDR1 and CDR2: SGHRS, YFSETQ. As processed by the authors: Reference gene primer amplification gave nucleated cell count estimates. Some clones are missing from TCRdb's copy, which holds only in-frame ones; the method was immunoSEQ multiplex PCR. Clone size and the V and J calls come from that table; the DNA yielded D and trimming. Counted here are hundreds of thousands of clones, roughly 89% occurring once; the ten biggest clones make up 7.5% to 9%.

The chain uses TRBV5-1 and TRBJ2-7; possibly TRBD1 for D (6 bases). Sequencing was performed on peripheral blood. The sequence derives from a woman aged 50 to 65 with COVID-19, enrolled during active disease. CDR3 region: CASSLVIGGSYEQYF. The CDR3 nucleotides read TGCGCCAGCAGCTTGGTGATAGGGGGTTCCTACGAGCAGTACTTC.